Included here is one TCR beta chain sequence, with context. This clonotype appeared a few times. It lacks a known antigen. No base-level quality is on record; no much larger clone is a single base apart. The receptor library was made with 5' RACE. TCRdb shows the sequencer as Illumina HiSeq 2000. A universal primer binding site was added through template switching, and the final cDNA carried a unique molecular identifier so that TCR cDNA molecules could be counted accurately. Specific primers in the conserved constant-segment region were used to synthesize first-strand cDNA for the TCR alpha and beta chains. To control for contamination, each cDNA library was double barcoded with a SMART-Mk sample barcode plus Illumina barcodes. TruSeq adapter sequences along with Illumina sample barcodes were introduced in two successive PCR steps. The Illumina HiSeq platform was used with custom primers to sequence TCR alpha and beta cDNA libraries. On the study's bioinformatics: MiGEC processed the raw reads to extract unique molecular identifiers, while MiXCR was used to determine the CDR3 positions. For each individual, recombination models were inferred using an EM algorithm with the repgenHMM and IGoR tools. Shared clonotype analysis was performed with the tcR package in R, normalizing sharing by the product of cloneset sizes. To study raw recombination without the effects of thymic and clonal selection, out-of-frame nonproductive sequences were analyzed. TCRdb took the public reads, trimmed them with fastp at Q25, ran MiXCR for clone calling and kept in-frame beta chains. When rows share a CDR3 protein, they turn into one entry using the most common DNA and genes. The V and J calls follow TCRdb's processing rather than the paper's. The sample table shows 550,000 to 700,000 distinct CDR3 sequences, and 21% are seen once. The ten largest clones capture more than 4% of the sample.

Only healthy Caucasian donors were included. Three pairs of female monozygotic twins, all aged 18 to 29 years, were included in the twin cohort. Peripheral blood mononuclear cells were the source from which RNA for the TCR libraries was isolated. This specimen belongs to a study of identical twins (dated by TCRdb to the mid-2010s). General notes on the study: TCR alpha and beta repertoires from monozygotic twins, unrelated adults of various ages and cord blood were deep-sequenced to test whether fetal clonotypes persist. To rule out contamination, the twin experiments were replicated at different times with different library preparation protocols. What the work shows at the level of the full study, not this receptor alone: In monozygotic twins, recombination models systematically underestimated out-of-frame TCR alpha sharing, but the models matched the sharing seen between unrelated individuals. Zero-insertion analyses could be partly confounded by invariant T cells such as MAIT and iNKT, though diverse VJ usage argued against such confounding for most clonotypes. Abundant cord blood beta clonotypes had fewer insertions, young adult naive repertoires showed a similar but weaker trend, and memory repertoires showed no such trend. Because the same donors could not be followed over many years, the conclusions depended on cross-sectional statistical analysis. Compared with coincidental sharing between unrelated individuals, out-of-frame TCR alpha sequences shared between twins had an excess of sequences with low generation probability. The excess sharing between twins in beta out-of-frame sequences was weaker because fewer shared sequences reduced the signal-to-noise ratio.

The germline V gene sets CDR1 to SGDLS and CDR2 to YYNGEE. The germline V end is reduced by 3 bases and the J end by 5 bases; junction bases left unmatched: 6. Inclusive of the bounding cysteine and phenylalanine, the CDR3 is 15 residues long. Only the CDR3 DNA is retained, 45 bases long and in frame from the first base. This same sample was also taken into another study, of T cells expressing NK-cell markers. The second paper states: Three sorted T-cell subsets (CD3+CD56+NKG2C+, CD3+CD56+NKG2C- and CD3+CD56-NKG2C+) from 7 to 9 donors had their TCR beta-chain repertoires profiled. Among the eight sequenced donors, only one was HCMV-seronegative, while the other seven were HCMV-seropositive. To restrict sorting to alphabetaTCR-expressing T cells, an anti-gammadeltaTCR antibody was added in several experiments. In more than five donors, the dominant CD3+CD56+NKG2C+ clonotypes were found to rank among the top 10 CD8+ clonotypes and to make up 1.0-7.0% of CD8+ T cells. Those dominant clonotypes were again the most abundant among CD3+CD56-NKG2C+ cells in a handful of donors, at roughly 28.3-60.1%. It remained unclear whether the expanded NKG2C-expressing T cell clones were specific for HCMV antigens. Randomly selected healthy volunteers, three men and five women, were used as the eight sequenced donors. To determine HCMV serostatus, a commercial ELISA kit was used to detect HCMV-specific IgG in serum. For a handful of donors, bulk peripheral blood T-cell repertoires were additionally sequenced from unsorted PBMC. MIGEC was used to demultiplex reads and group reads by UMI, and MiTCR was used to assemble and quantify clonotypes. To remove erroneous sequences, TCR cDNA sequences were retained only when supported by two or more reads. The tcR package was used for downstream repertoire analysis, with clonotypes matched between fractions based on CDR3 nucleotide sequence plus V segment. VDJmatch was used to annotate antigen specificity against VDJdb, with one amino acid substitution in CDR3 allowed.

Sequenced sample: PBMCs. The rearrangement joined TRBV9 to TRBJ1-4; the junction holds 8 bases that match TRBD1. This receptor was identified in a woman between 18 and 29 years old in good health. The DNA is as follows: TGTGCCAGCAGCGAACAGGGGGGCCGAAATGAAAAACTGTTTTTT. Its translation is CASSEQGGRNEKLFF.